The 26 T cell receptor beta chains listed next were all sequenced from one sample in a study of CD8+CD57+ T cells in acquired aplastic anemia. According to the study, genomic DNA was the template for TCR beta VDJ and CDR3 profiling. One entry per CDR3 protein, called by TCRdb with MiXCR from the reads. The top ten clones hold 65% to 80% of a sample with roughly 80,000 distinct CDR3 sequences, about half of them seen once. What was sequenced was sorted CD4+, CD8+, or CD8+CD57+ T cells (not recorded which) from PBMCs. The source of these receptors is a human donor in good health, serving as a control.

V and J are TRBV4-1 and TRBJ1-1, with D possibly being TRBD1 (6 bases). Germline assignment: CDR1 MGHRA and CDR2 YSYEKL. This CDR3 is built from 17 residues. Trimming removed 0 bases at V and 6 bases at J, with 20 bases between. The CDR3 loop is CASSQEGTGHIHPEAFF. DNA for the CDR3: TGCGCCAGCAGCCAAGAGGGTACGGGACACATCCACCCTGAAGCTTTCTTT.

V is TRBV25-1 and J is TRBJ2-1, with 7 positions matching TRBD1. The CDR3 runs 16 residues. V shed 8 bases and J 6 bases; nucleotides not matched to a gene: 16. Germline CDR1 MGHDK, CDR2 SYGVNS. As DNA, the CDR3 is TGTGCCAGCGGCTTAGAACGGGGACAGCTTACCAATGAGCAGTTCTTC. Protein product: CASGLERGQLTNEQFF.

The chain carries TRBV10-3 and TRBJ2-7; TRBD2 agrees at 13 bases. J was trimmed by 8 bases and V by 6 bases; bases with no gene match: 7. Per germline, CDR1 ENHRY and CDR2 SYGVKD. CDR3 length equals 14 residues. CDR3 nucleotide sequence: TGTGCCATCAGGGAAGGGACTAGCGGGGTTAAGCAGTACTTC. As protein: CAIREGTSGVKQYF.

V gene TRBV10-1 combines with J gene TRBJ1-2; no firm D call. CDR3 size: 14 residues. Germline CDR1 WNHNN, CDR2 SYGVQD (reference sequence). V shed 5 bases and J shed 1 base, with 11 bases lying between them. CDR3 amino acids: CASSIGRNNYGYTF. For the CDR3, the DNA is TGCGCCAGCAGTATAGGAAGAAATAACTATGGCTACACCTTC.

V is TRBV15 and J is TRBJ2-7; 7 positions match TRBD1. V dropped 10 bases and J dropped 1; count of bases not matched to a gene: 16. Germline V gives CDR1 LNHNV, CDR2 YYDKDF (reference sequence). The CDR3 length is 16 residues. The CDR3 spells CARATGYNDLSYEQYF. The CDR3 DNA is TGTGCCAGAGCGACAGGGTACAACGATTTGTCCTACGAGCAGTACTTC.

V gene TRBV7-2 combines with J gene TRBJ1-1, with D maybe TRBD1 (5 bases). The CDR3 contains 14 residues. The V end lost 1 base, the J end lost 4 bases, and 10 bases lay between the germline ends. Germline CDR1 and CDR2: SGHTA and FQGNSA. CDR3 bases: TGTGCCAGCAGCTTAGTGCCGGACACCACTGAAGCTTTCTTT. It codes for CASSLVPDTTEAFF.

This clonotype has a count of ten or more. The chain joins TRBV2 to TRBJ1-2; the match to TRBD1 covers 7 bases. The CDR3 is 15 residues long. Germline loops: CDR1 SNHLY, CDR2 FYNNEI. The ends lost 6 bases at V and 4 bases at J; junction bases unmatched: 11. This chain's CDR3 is CASSPWDSETYGYTF. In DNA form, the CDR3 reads TGTGCCAGCAGCCCCTGGGACAGCGAGACCTATGGCTACACCTTC.

In DNA form, the CDR3 reads TGTGCTAGAGTCCTGCGAGGCGACACAGATACGCAGTATTTT. It yields the protein CARVLRGDTDTQYF. The J gene is TRBJ2-3, the V gene TRBV25-1; D unclear. The CDR3 is made up of 14 amino acids. Germline loops: CDR1 MGHDK, CDR2 SYGVNS.

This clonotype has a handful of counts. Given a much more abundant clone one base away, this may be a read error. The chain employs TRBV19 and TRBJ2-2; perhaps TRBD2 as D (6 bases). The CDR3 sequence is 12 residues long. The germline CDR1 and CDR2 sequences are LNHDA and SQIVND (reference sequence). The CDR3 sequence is CASSIPGGELLF. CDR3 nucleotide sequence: TGTGCCAGTAGTATACCTGGAGGGGAGCTGCTTTTT.

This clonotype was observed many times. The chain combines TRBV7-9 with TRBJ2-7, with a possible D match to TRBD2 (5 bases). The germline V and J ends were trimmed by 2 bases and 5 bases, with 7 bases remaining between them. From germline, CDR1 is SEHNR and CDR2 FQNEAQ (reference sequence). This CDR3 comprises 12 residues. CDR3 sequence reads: CASSLPGDEQYF. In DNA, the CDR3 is TGTGCCAGCAGCTTACCCGGGGACGAGCAGTACTTC.

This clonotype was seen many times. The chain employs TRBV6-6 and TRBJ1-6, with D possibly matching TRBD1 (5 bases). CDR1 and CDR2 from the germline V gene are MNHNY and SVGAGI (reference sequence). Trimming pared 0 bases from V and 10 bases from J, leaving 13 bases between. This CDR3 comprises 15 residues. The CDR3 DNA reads TGTGCCAGCAGTTACTCGTTCGGGGGGAACTCACCCCTCCACTTT. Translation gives CASSYSFGGNSPLHF.

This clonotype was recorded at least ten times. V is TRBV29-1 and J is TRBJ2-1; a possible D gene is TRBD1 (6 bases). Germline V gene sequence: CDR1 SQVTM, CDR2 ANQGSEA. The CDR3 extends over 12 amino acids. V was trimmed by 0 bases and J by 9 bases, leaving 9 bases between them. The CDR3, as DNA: TGCAGCGTTGAAGAGGGACACCCTGAGCAGTTCTTC. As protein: CSVEEGHPEQFF.

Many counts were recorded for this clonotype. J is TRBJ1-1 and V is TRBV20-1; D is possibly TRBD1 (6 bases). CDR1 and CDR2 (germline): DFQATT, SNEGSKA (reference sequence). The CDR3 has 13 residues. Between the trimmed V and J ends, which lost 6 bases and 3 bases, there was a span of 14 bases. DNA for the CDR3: TGCAGTGCCCGCGGGGGCGGGGACACTGAAGCTTTCTTT. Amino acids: CSARGGGDTEAFF.

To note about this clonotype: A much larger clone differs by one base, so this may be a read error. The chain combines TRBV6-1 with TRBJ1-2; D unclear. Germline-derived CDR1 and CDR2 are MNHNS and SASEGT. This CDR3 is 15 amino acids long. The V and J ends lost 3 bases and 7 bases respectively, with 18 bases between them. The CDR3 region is CASSDGADLGTGYTF. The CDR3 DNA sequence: TGTGCCAGCAGTGACGGTGCAGATTTGGGTACTGGCTACACCTTC.

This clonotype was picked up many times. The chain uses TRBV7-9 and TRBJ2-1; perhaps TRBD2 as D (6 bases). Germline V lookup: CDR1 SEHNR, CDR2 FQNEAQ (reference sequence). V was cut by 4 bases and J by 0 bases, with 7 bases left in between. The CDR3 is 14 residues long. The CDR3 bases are TGTGCCAGCAGCTCTAGCGCCTCCTACAATGAGCAGTTCTTC. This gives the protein CASSSSASYNEQFF.

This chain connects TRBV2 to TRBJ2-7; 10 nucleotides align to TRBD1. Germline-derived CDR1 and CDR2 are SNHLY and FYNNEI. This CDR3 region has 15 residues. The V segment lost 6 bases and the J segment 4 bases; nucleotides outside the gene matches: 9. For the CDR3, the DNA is TGTGCCAGCAGACCGATGACAGGGGGCCGATACGAGCAGTACTTC. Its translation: CASRPMTGGRYEQYF. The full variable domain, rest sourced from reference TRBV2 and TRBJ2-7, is EPEVTQTPSHQVTQMGQEVILRCVPISNHLYFYWYRQILGQKVEFLVSFYNNEISEKSEIFDDQFSVERPDGSNFTLKIRSTKLEDSAMYFCASRPMTGGRYEQYFGPGTRLTVT.

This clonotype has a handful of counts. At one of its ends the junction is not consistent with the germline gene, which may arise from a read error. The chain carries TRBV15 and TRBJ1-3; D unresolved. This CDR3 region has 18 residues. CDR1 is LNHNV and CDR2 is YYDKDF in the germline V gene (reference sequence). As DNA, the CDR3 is TGTGCCATCAGCAGAGATGGTACCAGCCTACTCTCTGGAAACACCATATATTTT. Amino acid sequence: CAISRDGTSLLSGNTIYF.

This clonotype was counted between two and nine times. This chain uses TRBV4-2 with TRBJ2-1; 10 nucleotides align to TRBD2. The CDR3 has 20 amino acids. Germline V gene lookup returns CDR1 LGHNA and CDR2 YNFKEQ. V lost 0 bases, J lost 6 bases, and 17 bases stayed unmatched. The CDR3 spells CASSQETGTQSGGAGNEQFF. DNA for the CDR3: TGTGCCAGCAGCCAAGAGACGGGTACCCAGAGCGGGGGGGCAGGCAATGAGCAGTTCTTC.

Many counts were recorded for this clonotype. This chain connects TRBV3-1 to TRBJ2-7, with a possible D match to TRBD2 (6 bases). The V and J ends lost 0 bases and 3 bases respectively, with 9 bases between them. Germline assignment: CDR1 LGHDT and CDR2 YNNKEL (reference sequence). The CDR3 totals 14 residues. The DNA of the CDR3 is TGTGCCAGCAGCCAAGAAGGTAGCGGCTACGAGCAGTACTTC. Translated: CASSQEGSGYEQYF.

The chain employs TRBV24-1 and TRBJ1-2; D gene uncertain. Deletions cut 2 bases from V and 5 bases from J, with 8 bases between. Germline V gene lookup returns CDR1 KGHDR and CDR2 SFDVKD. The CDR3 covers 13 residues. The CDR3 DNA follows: TGTGCCACCAGTGATTGGGATGCGTATGGCTACACCTTC. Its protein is CATSDWDAYGYTF.

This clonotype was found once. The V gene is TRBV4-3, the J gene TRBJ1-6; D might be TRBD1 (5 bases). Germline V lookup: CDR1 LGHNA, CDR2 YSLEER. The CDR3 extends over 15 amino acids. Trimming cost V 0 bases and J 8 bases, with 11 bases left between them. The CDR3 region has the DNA TGCGCCAGCAGCCAAGATTTGGGGGGAGATTCACCCCTCCACTTT. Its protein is CASSQDLGGDSPLHF.

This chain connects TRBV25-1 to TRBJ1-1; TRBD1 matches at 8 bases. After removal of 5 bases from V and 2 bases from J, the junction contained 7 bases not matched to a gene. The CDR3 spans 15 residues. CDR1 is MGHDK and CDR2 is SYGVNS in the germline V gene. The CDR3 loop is CASSSTGGGNTEAFF. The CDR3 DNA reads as TGTGCCAGCAGTTCTACAGGGGGGGGAAACACTGAAGCTTTCTTT. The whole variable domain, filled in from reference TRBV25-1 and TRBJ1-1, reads EADIYQTPRYLVIGTGKKITLECSQTMGHDKMYWYQQDPGMELHLIHYSYGVNSTEKGDLSSESTVSRIRTEHFPLTLESARPSHTSQYLCASSSTGGGNTEAFFGQGTRLTVV.

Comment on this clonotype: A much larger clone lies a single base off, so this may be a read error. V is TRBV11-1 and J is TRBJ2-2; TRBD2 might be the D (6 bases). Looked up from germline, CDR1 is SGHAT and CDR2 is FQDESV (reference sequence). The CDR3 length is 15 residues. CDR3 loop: CASSLDQPNTGGLFF. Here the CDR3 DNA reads TGTGCCAGCAGCTTAGACCAGCCGAACACCGGGGGGCTGTTTTTT.

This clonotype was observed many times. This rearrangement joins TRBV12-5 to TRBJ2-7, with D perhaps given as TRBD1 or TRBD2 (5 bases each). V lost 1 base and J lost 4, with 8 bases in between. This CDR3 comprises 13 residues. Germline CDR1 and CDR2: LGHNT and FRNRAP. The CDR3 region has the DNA TGTGCTAGTGGTTTGGGTGGGGGTTACGAGCAGTACTTC. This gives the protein CASGLGGGYEQYF.

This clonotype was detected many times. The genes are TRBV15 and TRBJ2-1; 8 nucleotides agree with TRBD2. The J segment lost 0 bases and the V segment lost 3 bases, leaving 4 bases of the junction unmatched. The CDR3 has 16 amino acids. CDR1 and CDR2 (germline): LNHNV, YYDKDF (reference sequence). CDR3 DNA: TGTGCCACCAGCAGTGGAGCGGGAGCCTCCTACAATGAGCAGTTCTTC. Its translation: CATSSGAGASYNEQFF.

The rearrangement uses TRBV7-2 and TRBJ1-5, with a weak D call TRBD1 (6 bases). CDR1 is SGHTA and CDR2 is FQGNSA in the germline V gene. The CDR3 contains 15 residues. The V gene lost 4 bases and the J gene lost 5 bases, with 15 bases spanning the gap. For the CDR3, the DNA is TGTGCCAGCAGCTCAGGACAGCCGGGGGATCAGCCCCAGCATTTT. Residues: CASSSGQPGDQPQHF.